This TCR beta chain was identified during a study of blood T cell repertoires in COVID-19. Across the study: Specimens from acute and convalescent COVID-19 originated in the United States, Italy and Spain.

The CDR3 loop spans 15 amino acids. In germline, CDR1 is MNHEY, CDR2 SVGAGI. The ends lost 5 bases at V and 4 bases at J; junction bases unmatched: 7. In the original processing: Reference gene primers were amplified, and this amplification served to estimate nucleated cell counts. Libraries were prepared by immunoSEQ multiplex PCR; TCRdb keeps only in-frame clonotypes and omits some of them. V and J calls plus clone size are reproduced from that table; the DNA served to infer D and trimming. This sample has about 75,000 clones; 88% occur once, and the top ten carry roughly a fifth. This clone was seen only a few times.

This chain joins TRBV6-5 and TRBJ1-4; 7 bases agree with TRBD1. The material sequenced was peripheral blood. The clonotype originates from a human donor in a cohort sampled during active COVID-19. In DNA, the CDR3 is TGTGCCAGCAGTCTCCGGGACAGCCTTAATGAAAAACTGTTTTTT. This codes for CASSLRDSLNEKLFF.